A single sample is the source of the 12 T cell receptor beta chains below, sequenced in a study of blood T cells in healthy people across ages. With a J-beta primer mix and a sample-barcoded 5' primer, a second PCR ran about 7 to 11 cycles. TCRdb fed the 5' RACE reads into MiXCR, producing one record per CDR3 protein. The table has 450,000 to 700,000 distinct CDR3 sequences, 25% to 30% seen once. Sequencing was done on a sample of blood. All receptors come from a woman in her 70s in good health.

This chain links TRBV20-1 with TRBJ1-4; D is possibly TRBD1 (5 bases). The CDR3 contains 16 residues. V lost 3 bases and J lost 0, with 14 bases in between. Germline V CDR1 and CDR2: DFQATT, SNEGSKA (reference sequence). This CDR3 is CSASGGSGATNEKLFF. DNA for the CDR3: TGCAGTGCTAGTGGGGGGAGTGGTGCAACTAATGAAAAACTGTTTTTT.

A few counts support this clonotype. At one boundary the junction diverges from the germline segment, which might be a read error. The J gene is TRBJ2-5, the V gene TRBV7-2; tentatively, D is TRBD1 (7 bases). This CDR3 spans 11 amino acids. Germline-derived CDR1 and CDR2 are SGHTA and FQGNSA. CDR3 loop: CASSRGGTALF. In DNA, the CDR3 is TGTGCCAGCAGCAGAGGGGGGACAGCCTTATTC.

The J gene is TRBJ2-5, the V gene TRBV19; the match to TRBD2 covers 7 bases. V lost 1 base and J lost 6; bases outside the gene matches: 5. The germline gives CDR1 LNHDA, CDR2 SQIVND (reference sequence). This CDR3 region has 14 residues. In nucleotides, the CDR3 is TGTGCCAGTAGTATAGCCGGACTAGTTAAGACCCAGTACTTC. Encoded protein: CASSIAGLVKTQYF. Together with reference TRBV19 and TRBJ2-5, the CDR3 gives the full variable domain: DGGITQSPKYLFRKEGQNVTLSCEQNLNHDAMYWYRQDPGQGLRLIYYSQIVNDFQKGDIAEGYSVSREKKESFPLTVTSAQKNPTAFYLCASSIAGLVKTQYFGPGTRLLVL.

In regard to this clonotype: A much larger clone lies one base from this, so it may be a read error. J is TRBJ2-1 and V is TRBV14; the D gene could be TRBD1 or TRBD2 (6 bases each). The end of the DNA is better explained by TRBJ2-5, so the J call may be wrong. The CDR3 spans 15 residues. Germline loops: CDR1 SGHDN, CDR2 FVKESK. The CDR3 is CASSREGDLIVTQYF. The CDR3 region has the DNA TGTGCCAGCAGCCGAGAGGGGGACTTAATTGTGACCCAGTACTTC.

This clonotype has more than one count but fewer than ten. V is TRBV28 and J is TRBJ1-4; D gene ambiguous. V gave up 6 bases and J gave up 2 bases, with 16 bases separating them. The germline gives CDR1 MDHEN, CDR2 SYDVKM. The CDR3 sequence is 16 residues long. DNA for the CDR3: TGTGCCAGCAGCCTCCCACTCCAGATGACTAATGAAAAACTGTTTTTT. It specifies CASSLPLQMTNEKLFF.

This chain uses TRBV28 with TRBJ1-1, with no clear D. This CDR3 region has 13 residues. The V end lost 3 bases, the J end lost 4 bases, and 9 bases lay between the germline ends. CDR1 is MDHEN, CDR2 SYDVKM, per germline. The CDR3 sequence: CASSFPGATEAFF. DNA for the CDR3: TGTGCCAGCAGTTTCCCGGGTGCCACTGAAGCTTTCTTT.

This clonotype was seen ten or more times. The gene calls are TRBV20-1 and TRBJ1-1, with D unresolved. Germline-derived CDR1 and CDR2 are DFQATT and SNEGSKA (reference sequence). The CDR3 is 12 residues long. V lost 0 bases and J lost 1, with 3 bases in between. The CDR3 sequence is CSARDGNTEAFF. CDR3 nucleotide sequence: TGCAGTGCTAGAGATGGGAACACTGAAGCTTTCTTT.

Remarks on this clonotype: The junction differs from germline at one of its ends, possibly a read error. The gene calls are TRBV29-1 and TRBJ2-7; TRBD2 might be the D (5 bases). The CDR3 contains 15 residues. Germline CDR1 and CDR2: SQVTM and ANQGSEA. CDR3 sequence: CSVEDSEDDSYEQHF. For the CDR3, the DNA is TGCAGCGTTGAAGATTCGGAGGACGACTCCTACGAGCAGCACTTC.

In this sample, this clonotype turned up a few times. The chain links TRBV11-2 to TRBJ2-1; possible D gene TRBD2, 5 bases. V gave up 5 bases and J gave up 0 bases, with 11 bases separating them. From germline, CDR1 is SGHAT and CDR2 FQNNGV. This CDR3 has 15 amino acids. This chain's CDR3 is CASSRVSDSYNEQFF. The CDR3 DNA follows: TGTGCCAGCAGCCGCGTTAGCGACTCCTACAATGAGCAGTTCTTC.

The chain carries TRBV12-3 or TRBV12-4 and TRBJ1-2; tentatively, D is TRBD1 (6 bases). Trimming removed 3 bases at V and 6 bases at J, with 14 bases between. The CDR3 is 14 amino acids. The chain's CDR3 is CASSLGQGLNGYTF. As DNA, the CDR3 is TGTGCCAGCAGTTTGGGGCAGGGGCTCAATGGCTACACCTTC.

In its sample, this clonotype was seen a few times. CDR3 bases: TGTGCCAGCAGTCGGCTTCTGGGGACTAGATCGTACGAGCAGTACTTC. Its translation: CASSRLLGTRSYEQYF. The V call is TRBV27, the J call TRBJ2-7; TRBD2 aligns across 8 bases. The ends lost 5 bases at V and 4 bases at J; junction bases unmatched: 13. There are 16 residues in the CDR3. Per germline, CDR1 MNHEY and CDR2 SMNVEV (reference sequence).

This clonotype was seen a few times. One junction end does not reproduce the germline sequence, and a read error may be involved. The genes are TRBV20-1 and TRBJ2-3; a possible D gene is TRBD2 (6 bases). Per the germline V gene, CDR1 is DFQATT and CDR2 is SNEGSKA (reference sequence). This CDR3 comprises 15 residues. The CDR3 DNA reads TGCAGTGCCCCCCGCGACGGAACTAGCACAGGTACGCAGTATTTT. Amino acids: CSAPRDGTSTGTQYF.